This T cell receptor beta chain came from a study of cytomegalovirus exposure and HLA in healthy donors. Although they were nominally healthy when sampled, donors likely had unrecorded immune exposures. Both 60 Vbeta primers and 13 Jbeta primers went into the PCR. Produced via immunoSEQ multiplex PCR; TCRdb's table is partial and in-frame only. The sample records 150,000 to 200,000 clones, around four fifths being singletons. V shed 2 bases and J 6 bases; nucleotides not matched to a gene: 6. Germline V CDR1 and CDR2: SEHNR, FQNEAQ (reference sequence). The CDR3 has 15 residues. The chain combines TRBV7-9 with TRBJ1-5; 8 bases are shared with TRBD1. Material: PBMCs. The clonotype was recovered from a woman in her 30s in good health and CMV-seronegative. The CDR3: CASSLQGATGQPQHF. The CDR3 region has the DNA TGTGCCAGCAGCTTACAGGGGGCTACGGGTCAGCCCCAGCATTTT.